The 21 T cell receptor beta chains below all came from one sample that was sequenced in a study of identical twins. TCRdb itself ran the 5' RACE reads through MiXCR, one entry per CDR3 protein. The sample contains around 240,000 distinct CDR3 sequences, roughly a tenth of which appear only once. The sample taken for sequencing was memory T cells sorted from blood. The origin of the receptors is a man over 45 in good health.

This clonotype has more than one count but fewer than ten. The V gene is TRBV6-2 or TRBV6-3, the J gene TRBJ1-6, with a weak D call TRBD1 (5 bases). Trimming removed 2 bases from V and 5 bases from J, with 25 bases in between. The germline CDR1 and CDR2 sequences are MNHEY and SVGEGT. There are 20 residues in the CDR3. This chain's CDR3 is CASSYAIPGLFRGDNSPLHF. CDR3 DNA sequence: TGTGCCAGCAGTTACGCCATACCGGGACTCTTTCGTGGGGATAATTCACCCCTCCACTTT.

This clonotype was found many times. The chain combines TRBV5-4 with TRBJ2-7; 10 nucleotides match TRBD1. The CDR3 loop spans 15 amino acids. V gave up 4 bases and J gave up 2 bases; unmatched junction bases: 6. Per the germline V gene, CDR1 is SGHNT and CDR2 is YYREEE (reference sequence). In DNA form, the CDR3 reads TGTGCCAGCAGCAAAAAAGGACAGGGGGCCTACGAGCAGTACTTC. This sequence encodes CASSKKGQGAYEQYF.

This clonotype has a count of ten or more. The chain links TRBV19 to TRBJ2-7, with D uncertain. The CDR3 runs 14 residues. Trimming cost V 1 base and J 0 bases, with 7 bases left between them. Germline V gene data show CDR1 as LNHDA and CDR2 as SQIVND (reference sequence). CDR3 amino acids: CASSIAGSSYEQYF. The CDR3 DNA reads as TGTGCCAGTAGTATAGCGGGCAGCTCCTACGAGCAGTACTTC.

The rearrangement links TRBV29-1 to TRBJ2-7; D is perhaps TRBD1 (6 bases). Looked up from germline, CDR1 is SQVTM and CDR2 is ANQGSEA. Trimming removed 6 bases from V and 6 bases from J, with 15 bases in between. This CDR3 contains 12 residues. CDR3 loop: CSVRTDTREQYF. The CDR3 DNA reads as TGCAGCGTACGGACAGACACCCGCGAGCAGTACTTC.

The chain carries TRBV18 and TRBJ2-1, with D tentatively TRBD1 or TRBD2 (6 bases each). The V and J ends lost 1 base and 7 bases respectively, with 14 bases between them. This CDR3 spans 15 amino acids. Germline CDR1 reads KGHSH; CDR2 reads LQKENI. The CDR3 here is CASSPRGGIGNEQFF. DNA of the CDR3: TGTGCCAGCTCACCACGAGGGGGGATAGGAAATGAGCAGTTCTTC.

The table lists this clonotype with a few counts. V is TRBV12-3 or TRBV12-4 and J is TRBJ2-5; D is possibly TRBD2 (6 bases). Trimming shortened V by 5 bases and J by 10 bases, and 20 bases separated the two germline ends. This CDR3 has 14 amino acids. The chain's CDR3 is CASSNSAGGTIQYF. In DNA, the CDR3 is TGTGCCAGCAGTAATAGTGCTGGCGGGACGATCCAGTACTTC.

Only a few counts were recorded for this clonotype. The chain joins TRBV19 to TRBJ2-3, with 9 bases that match TRBD1. V trimming: 4 bases; J trimming: 0 bases; junction bases outside the gene matches: 14. Germline V lookup: CDR1 LNHDA, CDR2 SQIVND (reference sequence). This CDR3 comprises 19 residues. The CDR3 bases are TGTGCCAGTAGTAAATCCGGGACAGGGACCTCTCGCAGCACAGATACGCAGTATTTT. This sequence encodes CASSKSGTGTSRSTDTQYF. Together with reference TRBV19 and TRBJ2-3, the CDR3 gives the full variable domain: DGGITQSPKYLFRKEGQNVTLSCEQNLNHDAMYWYRQDPGQGLRLIYYSQIVNDFQKGDIAEGYSVSREKKESFPLTVTSAQKNPTAFYLCASSKSGTGTSRSTDTQYFGPGTRLTVL.

The chain joins TRBV29-1 to TRBJ1-1; 8 positions agree with TRBD1. The CDR3 spans 10 residues. The trim removed 7 bases at V and 5 bases at J, leaving 0 bases unmatched. Germline V lookup: CDR1 SQVTM, CDR2 ANQGSEA. Here the CDR3 DNA reads TGCAGCGGACAGGGGACTGAAGCTTTCTTT. Amino acid sequence: CSGQGTEAFF.

V gene TRBV7-2 combines with J gene TRBJ2-2; D may be TRBD1 or TRBD2 (5 bases each). The germline V and J ends were trimmed by 7 bases and 0 bases, with 12 bases remaining between them. The CDR3 is 15 amino acids. Germline V gene data show CDR1 as SGHTA and CDR2 as FQGNSA. CDR3 protein: CASNRDPTNTGELFF. CDR3 bases: TGTGCCAGCAATCGGGACCCAACGAACACCGGGGAGCTGTTTTTT.

V is TRBV6-2 or TRBV6-3 and J is TRBJ2-6, with D perhaps TRBD2 (5 bases). V was clipped by 5 bases and J by 6 bases, with 8 bases between them. Per germline, CDR1 MNHEY and CDR2 SVGEGT. The CDR3 runs to 13 residues. The CDR3 coding sequence is TGTGCCAGCAGTCGGGATACGGCCAACGTCCTGACTTTC. Its protein product is CASSRDTANVLTF.

CDR3 sequence reads: CASSPRGVGDANYGYTF. The CDR3 DNA follows: TGCGCCAGCAGCCCAAGAGGCGTAGGCGATGCTAACTATGGCTACACCTTC. J is TRBJ1-2 and V is TRBV4-1, with D hard to call. The CDR3 consists of 17 residues. V gave up 4 bases and J gave up 0 bases, with 18 bases separating them. Germline values: CDR1 MGHRA, CDR2 YSYEKL.

The chain is built from TRBV20-1 and TRBJ2-1, with D possibly TRBD2 on 7 matching bases. Looked up from germline, CDR1 is DFQATT and CDR2 is SNEGSKA (reference sequence). Between the trimmed V and J ends, which lost 0 bases and 9 bases, there was a span of 15 bases. There are 14 residues in the CDR3. CDR3 coding DNA: TGCAGTGCTAGAGATAGGGGGGGAGCGGGTGAGCAGTTCTTC. Residues: CSARDRGGAGEQFF.

This clonotype was found many times. The V and J genes are TRBV25-1 and TRBJ2-2; D is uncertain. V lost 4 bases and J lost 1, with 4 bases in between. Germline V lookup: CDR1 MGHDK, CDR2 SYGVNS. This CDR3 has 13 amino acids. For the CDR3, the DNA is TGTGCCAGCAGTGGGTGGAACACCGGGGAGCTGTTTTTT. Translating it yields CASSGWNTGELFF.

V is TRBV15 and J is TRBJ2-4, with 9 bases that match TRBD2. The CDR3 is made up of 16 amino acids. The ends lost 0 bases at V and 6 bases at J; junction bases unmatched: 6. Germline assignment: CDR1 LNHNV and CDR2 YYDKDF (reference sequence). CDR3 in DNA: TGTGCCACCAGCAGAGATCGCGCGGGAGGGATAAACATTCAGTACTTC. This codes for CATSRDRAGGINIQYF.

This clonotype was counted ten times or more. The V call is TRBV6-2 or TRBV6-3, the J call TRBJ2-7; a weak D match, TRBD1 (5 bases). Trimming took off 2 bases at V and 2 bases at J, with 16 bases between the two ends. Germline V gives CDR1 MNHEY, CDR2 SVGEGT. This CDR3 contains 16 residues. Here the CDR3 DNA reads TGTGCCAGCAGTTACGCCGTCGACAGCCTAACCTACGAGCAGTACTTC. Translation gives CASSYAVDSLTYEQYF.

This clonotype came up a few times. V and J are TRBV20-1 and TRBJ1-3, with D hard to call. Per germline, CDR1 DFQATT and CDR2 SNEGSKA (reference sequence). The V and J ends lost 2 bases and 0 bases respectively, with 11 bases between them. The length of the CDR3 is 15 residues. CDR3 loop: CSARNPQFSGNTIYF. CDR3 coding DNA: TGCAGTGCTAGAAACCCGCAGTTCTCTGGAAACACCATATATTTT.

The gene calls are TRBV11-1 and TRBJ2-1; 10 bases line up with TRBD2. The length of the CDR3 is 19 residues. Germline lookup yields CDR1 SGHAT and CDR2 FQDESV (reference sequence). Trimming cost V 3 bases and J 3 bases; bases outside gene matches: 14. In nucleotides, the CDR3 is TGTGCCAGCAGCTTCCCGAGACTAGCGGGCCCCCATATCTACAATGAGCAGTTCTTC. Its protein product is CASSFPRLAGPHIYNEQFF.

This clonotype was counted a few times. The rearrangement joins TRBV25-1 to TRBJ1-1, with TRBD1 as a possible D gene (5 bases). V was shortened by 0 bases and J by 10 bases, with 12 bases between the two germline ends. Germline CDR1 is MGHDK and CDR2 is SYGVNS. The CDR3 totals 13 residues. CDR3 in amino acids: CASSEYSGGGAFF. CDR3 in DNA: TGTGCCAGCAGTGAATATAGCGGGGGGGGAGCTTTCTTT.

This clonotype occurred a few times. The chain is built from TRBV27 and TRBJ2-1; D call uncertain. Trimming pared 3 bases from V and 5 bases from J, leaving 8 bases between. Germline loops: CDR1 MNHEY, CDR2 SMNVEV (reference sequence). This CDR3 contains 13 residues. The CDR3 region has the DNA TGTGCCAGCAGTTTTTGGAGTAACAATGAGCAGTTCTTC. Its protein product is CASSFWSNNEQFF.

The chain uses TRBV11-2 and TRBJ2-1; 12 nucleotides align to TRBD2. This CDR3 contains 19 residues. V lost 5 bases to trimming and J lost 4 bases; unmatched junction nucleotides: 15. Germline V gene sequence: CDR1 SGHAT, CDR2 FQNNGV. This chain's CDR3 is CASSRPSGRGRAGYNEQFF. The CDR3 DNA follows: TGTGCCAGCAGCAGACCTAGCGGGAGGGGCAGGGCGGGATACAATGAGCAGTTCTTC.

This clonotype was counted ten times or more. This rearrangement joins TRBV12-3 or TRBV12-4 to TRBJ2-2; D assignment may be TRBD1 or TRBD2 (5 bases each). Trimming stripped 5 bases from V and 4 bases from J, with 17 bases between. The CDR3 length is 16 residues. The CDR3 region has the DNA TGTGCCAGCAGTCGCCGGCTGGGGACGCGCACCGGGGAGCTGTTTTTT. Amino acid sequence: CASSRRLGTRTGELFF.